This T cell receptor (beta chain) is drawn from a study of T cell changes during pregnancy in multiple sclerosis. Generated by immunoSEQ multiplex PCR, the TCRdb table keeps only in-frame clones and is missing some. The sample records roughly 90,000 clones, around 93% being singletons. Trimming left V 2 bases short and J 6 bases short, with 6 bases between. Germline V CDR1 and CDR2: SGHRS, YFSETQ. The CDR3 consists of 12 residues. This TCR derives from a female donor with multiple sclerosis, enrolled in a pregnancy study. The material sequenced was peripheral blood, taken in the third trimester of pregnancy. The gene calls are TRBV5-1 and TRBJ2-1; possible D gene TRBD1, 5 bases. CDR3 nucleotide sequence: TGCGCCAGCAGCTTTCAGGGCAATGAGCAGTTCTTC. Translating gives CASSFQGNEQFF.